The present entry profiles one TCR beta chain with its context. These data belong to a study of blood T cell repertoires in COVID-19. Overall study context: Acute-phase and convalescent COVID-19 samples originated in the United States, Italy and Spain. PBMCs, B-cell-depleted T cells, or T cells were the source of the cDNA or gDNA that made up the material.

In the original workflow: Amplification of reference gene primers was used by the study to estimate nucleated cell counts. Method: immunoSEQ multiplex PCR; TCRdb's copy keeps in-frame clones and lacks some. The V and J calls and clone size come from that table; D and trimming were worked out from the DNA. This table holds over 200,000 clones, about 84% found once. Germline values: CDR1 ENHRY, CDR2 SYGVKD. The CDR3 consists of 14 residues. V lost 3 bases, J lost 8 bases, and 14 bases lay in between. The sequenced sample consisted of peripheral blood. The chain employs TRBV10-3 and TRBJ2-1; perhaps TRBD1 as D (5 bases). The receptor comes from a woman older than 75 with acute or convalescent COVID-19. The CDR3 nucleotides are TGTGCCATCAGTGACAGGGTTCTTGGCGATGAGCAGTTCTTC. Its protein product is CAISDRVLGDEQFF.